The present T cell receptor beta chain was sequenced within a study of CD8+CD57+ T cells in acquired aplastic anemia. CDR1 is MNHEY and CDR2 is SVGAGI in the germline V gene. The CDR3 covers 13 residues. V was cut by 7 bases and J by 12 bases, with 18 bases left in between. Genomic DNA, the template, was used for profiling of the TCR beta VDJ and CDR3. Using its own MiXCR run on the reads, TCRdb lists one record per CDR3 protein. The sample shows about 210,000 distinct CDR3 sequences, under 65% of them seen only once. The chain recombines TRBV6-5 with TRBJ1-4; D gene ambiguous. The TCR sequence derives from a human donor in good health. The sequenced sample consisted of sorted CD4+, CD8+, or CD8+CD57+ T cells (not recorded which) from PBMCs. The DNA for the CDR3 is TGTGCCAGCACTCGTCTGGTCGGGGAAGAACTGTTTTTT. It encodes CASTRLVGEELFF.